The clone carrying this T cell receptor beta chain was seen a handful of times. The sample originates from a study of blood T cells in healthy people across ages. V lost 1 base, J lost 13 bases, and 17 bases lay in between. CDR3 length equals 15 residues. From germline, CDR1 is SGHTA and CDR2 FQGNSA. Together with a sample-barcoded 5' primer, a J-beta primer mix was included in a second PCR lasting about 6 to 11 cycles. TCRdb reprocessed the 5' RACE reads via MiXCR and lists one record per CDR3 protein. The sample includes approximately 1.5 million distinct CDR3 sequences, 42% of them seen just once. The receptor comes from a woman younger than 30 in good health. The rearrangement links TRBV7-2 to TRBJ2-6, with D possibly TRBD2 on 6 matching bases. Material for sequencing was blood. This CDR3 reads CASSLVSGVSSVLTF. CDR3 sequence (DNA): TGTGCCAGCAGCTTAGTGTCGGGGGTCTCATCGGTCCTGACTTTC.